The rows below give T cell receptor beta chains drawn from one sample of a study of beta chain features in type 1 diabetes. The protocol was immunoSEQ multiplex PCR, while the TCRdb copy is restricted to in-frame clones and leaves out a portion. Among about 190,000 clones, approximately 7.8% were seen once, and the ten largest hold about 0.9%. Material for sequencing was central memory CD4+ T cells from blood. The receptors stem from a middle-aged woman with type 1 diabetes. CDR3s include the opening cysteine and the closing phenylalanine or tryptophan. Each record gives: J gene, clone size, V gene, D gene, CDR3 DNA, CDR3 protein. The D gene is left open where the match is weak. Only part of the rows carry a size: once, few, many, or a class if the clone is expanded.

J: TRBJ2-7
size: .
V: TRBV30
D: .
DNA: TGTGCCTGGAGCAAACAGGCCTACGAGCAGTACTTC
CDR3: CAWSKQAYEQYF

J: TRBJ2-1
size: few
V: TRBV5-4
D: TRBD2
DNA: TGTGCCAGCAGCTTGGGAATAGCGGGAGTAGAAGAGCAGTTCTTC
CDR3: CASSLGIAGVEEQFF

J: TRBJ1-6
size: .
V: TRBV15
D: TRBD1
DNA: TGTGCCACCCGGGACAGGGTGAGCTCACCCCTCCACTTT
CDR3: CATRDRVSSPLHF

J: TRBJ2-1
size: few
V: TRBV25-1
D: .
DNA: TGTGCCAGCAGCCCGGGACAATACGCTTTCAATGAGCAGTTCTTC
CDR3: CASSPGQYAFNEQFF

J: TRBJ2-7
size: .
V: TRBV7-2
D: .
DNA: TGTGCCAGCAGCTCCGGGAGCGCTAGAAACTACGAGCAGTACTTC
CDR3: CASSSGSARNYEQYF

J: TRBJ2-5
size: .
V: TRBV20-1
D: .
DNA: TGCAGTGGAAGGGGATCGGAGACCCAGTACTTC
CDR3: CSGRGSETQYF

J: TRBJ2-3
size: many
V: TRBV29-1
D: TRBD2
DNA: TGCAGCGTTGCCGGCGGGGGGGCCGTAGATACGCAGTATTTT
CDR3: CSVAGGGAVDTQYF

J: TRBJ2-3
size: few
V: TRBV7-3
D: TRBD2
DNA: TGTGCCAGCAGCTTAGGGGGACTAGACACAGATACGCAGTATTTT
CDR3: CASSLGGLDTDTQYF

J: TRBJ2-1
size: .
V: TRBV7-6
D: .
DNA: TGTGCCAGCAGCTTACCGGCAGGGTTCTACAATGAGCAGTTCTTC
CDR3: CASSLPAGFYNEQFF

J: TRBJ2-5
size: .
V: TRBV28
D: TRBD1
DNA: TGTGCCAGCTATAACAGGGGGCGAGAGACCCAGTACTTC
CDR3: CASYNRGRETQYF

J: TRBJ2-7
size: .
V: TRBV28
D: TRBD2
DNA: TGTGCCAGCAGCTCCGGGACTAGAGAGCAGTACTTC
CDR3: CASSSGTREQYF

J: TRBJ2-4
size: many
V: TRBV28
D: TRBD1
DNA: TGTGCCAGCAGTTTGTTCACAGGGGGTACGGACATTCAGTACTTC
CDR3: CASSLFTGGTDIQYF

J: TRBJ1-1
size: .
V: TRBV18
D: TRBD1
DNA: TGTGCCAGCTCTCGTAACACAGGGGTGAGGAACACTGAAGCTTTCTTT
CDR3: CASSRNTGVRNTEAFF

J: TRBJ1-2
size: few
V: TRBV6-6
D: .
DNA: TGTGCCAGCAACGGGAACTATGGCTACACCTTC
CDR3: CASNGNYGYTF

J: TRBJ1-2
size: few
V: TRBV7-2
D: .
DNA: TGTGCCAGCAGCTTAGTCGGCGGGGTCTTCGGTGGCTACACCTTC
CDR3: CASSLVGGVFGGYTF

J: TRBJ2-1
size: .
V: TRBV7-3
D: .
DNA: TGTGCCAGCAGCTCGAGTGGCGCGGGCGGTTCCTACAATGAGCAGTTCTTC
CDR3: CASSSSGAGGSYNEQFF

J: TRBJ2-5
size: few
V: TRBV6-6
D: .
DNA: TGTGCCAGCAGTTTGGGAGCGGCCCAAGAGACCCAGTACTTC
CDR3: CASSLGAAQETQYF

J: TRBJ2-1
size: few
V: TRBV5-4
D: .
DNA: TGTGCCAGCAGCCCCCTTCCACAGGGTGAACCCAACAATGAGCAGTTCTTC
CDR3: CASSPLPQGEPNNEQFF

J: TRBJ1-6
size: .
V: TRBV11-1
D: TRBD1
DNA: TGTGCCAGCAGCCAGCAGGGGACAGGGAATTCACCCCTCCACTTT
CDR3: CASSQQGTGNSPLHF

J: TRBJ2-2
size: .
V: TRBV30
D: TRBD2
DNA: TGTGCCTGGACGAGACTAGCGGGAGCGGCCGGGGAGCTGTTTTTT
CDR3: CAWTRLAGAAGELFF

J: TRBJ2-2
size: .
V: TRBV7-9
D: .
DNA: TGTGCCAGCAGCCAACCCCGGGTCCGTCTTACCACCGGGGAGCTGTTTTTT
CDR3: CASSQPRVRLTTGELFF

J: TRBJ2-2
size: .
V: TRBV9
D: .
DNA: TGTGCCAGCAGCGTAGCCCTGACAGCCTCGGGCACCGGGGAGCTGTTTTTT
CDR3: CASSVALTASGTGELFF

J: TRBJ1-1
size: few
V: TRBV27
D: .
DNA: TGTGCCAGCAGTTTGAGGGACACGAACACTGAAGCTTTCTTT
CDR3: CASSLRDTNTEAFF

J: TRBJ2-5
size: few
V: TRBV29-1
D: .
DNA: TGCAGCGTTGCACGGGAGTCCCTTGAGACCCAGTACTTC
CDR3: CSVARESLETQYF

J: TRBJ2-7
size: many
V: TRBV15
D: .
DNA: TGTGCCACCAGCAGAGATGGCGGATACTACGAGCAGTACTTC
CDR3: CATSRDGGYYEQYF

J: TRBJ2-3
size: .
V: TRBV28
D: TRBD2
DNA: TGTGCCAGCAGTTATCCCCTCGCGGGAGTCAACACAGATACGCAGTATTTT
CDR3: CASSYPLAGVNTDTQYF

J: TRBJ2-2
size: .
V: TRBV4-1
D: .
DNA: TGCGCCAGCAGCCAAGACAATCTAGCGTCGAACACCGGGGAGCTGTTTTTT
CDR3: CASSQDNLASNTGELFF

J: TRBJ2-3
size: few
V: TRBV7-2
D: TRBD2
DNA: TGTGCCAGCAGCTGGACTAGCGGGGGGGCGAAGTATTTT
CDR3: CASSWTSGGAKYF

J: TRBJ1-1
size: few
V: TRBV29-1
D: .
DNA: TGCAGCGTCGCAGGAAGGGGACTTGAAGCTTTCTTT
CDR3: CSVAGRGLEAFF

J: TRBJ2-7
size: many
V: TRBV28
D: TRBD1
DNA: TGTGCCAGCAGTTTAATGGGACAGGGACCTTCCTACGAGCAGTACTTC
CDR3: CASSLMGQGPSYEQYF

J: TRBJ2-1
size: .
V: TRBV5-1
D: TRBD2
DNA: TGCGCCAGCAGCTCCGCGAGCGGGGGTTTGGGGAATGAGCAGTTCTTC
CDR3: CASSSASGGLGNEQFF

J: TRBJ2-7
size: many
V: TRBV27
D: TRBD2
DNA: TGTGCCAGCAAGAGTAGCGGGGAGGGGAACGAGCAGTACTTC
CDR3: CASKSSGEGNEQYF

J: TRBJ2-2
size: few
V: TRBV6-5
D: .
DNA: TGTGCCAGCAGTTACCCCCCCGGGGAGGAGCTGTTTTTT
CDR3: CASSYPPGEELFF

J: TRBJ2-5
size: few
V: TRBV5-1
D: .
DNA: TGCGCCAGCAGCTTTGTGTCACAAGAGACCCAGTACTTC
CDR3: CASSFVSQETQYF

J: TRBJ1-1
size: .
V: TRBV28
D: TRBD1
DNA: TGTGCCAGCAGTTTTTGGGGACAGGGTTACACTGAAGCTTTCTTT
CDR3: CASSFWGQGYTEAFF

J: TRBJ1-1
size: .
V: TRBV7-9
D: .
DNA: TGTGCCAGCAGCTTAGATGCCGGGATGAACACTGAAGCTTTCTTT
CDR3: CASSLDAGMNTEAFF

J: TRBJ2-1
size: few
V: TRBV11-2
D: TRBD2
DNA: TGTGCCAGCAGCTTAGACCCCCGACTAGCGGGAGCGTATGAGCAGTTCTTC
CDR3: CASSLDPRLAGAYEQFF

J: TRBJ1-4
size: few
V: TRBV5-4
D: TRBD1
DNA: TGTGCCAGCAGCCCCCGGTCGGGACAGGCTAATGAAAAACTGTTTTTT
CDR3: CASSPRSGQANEKLFF

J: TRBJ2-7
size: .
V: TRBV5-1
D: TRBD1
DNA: TGCGCCAGCAGCTTGGACAGGGGACCCGACTACGAGCAGTACTTC
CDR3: CASSLDRGPDYEQYF

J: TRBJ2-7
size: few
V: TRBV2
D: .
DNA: TGTGCCAGCAGTTCGGGGTGGGCCTACGAGCAGTACTTC
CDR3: CASSSGWAYEQYF

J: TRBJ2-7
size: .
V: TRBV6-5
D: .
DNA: TGTGCCAGCAGCCGACCAGGTAGCGGCTCCTACGAGCAGTACTTC
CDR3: CASSRPGSGSYEQYF

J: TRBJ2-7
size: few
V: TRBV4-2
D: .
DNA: TGTGCCAGCAGCCAAGGGCCCGGGTCAGCAACCTCCTACGAGCAGTACTTC
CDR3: CASSQGPGSATSYEQYF

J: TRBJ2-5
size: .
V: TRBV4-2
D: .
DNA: TGTGCCAGCAGCTTTAAAGAGACCCAGTACTTC
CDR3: CASSFKETQYF

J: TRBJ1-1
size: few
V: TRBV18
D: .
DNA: TGTGCCAGCTCCCCCGCAAACGGGGCTGAAGCTTTCTTT
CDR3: CASSPANGAEAFF

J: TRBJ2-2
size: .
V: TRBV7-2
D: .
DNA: TGTGCCAGCAGCTTAACAGGGCACACCGGGGAGCTGTTTTTT
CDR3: CASSLTGHTGELFF

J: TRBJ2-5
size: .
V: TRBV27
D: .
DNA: TGTGCCAGCAGTTTAGCGGATTTGTACCAAGAGACCCAGTACTTC
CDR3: CASSLADLYQETQYF

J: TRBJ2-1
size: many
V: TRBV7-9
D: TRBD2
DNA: TGTGCCAGCGGGCGGGAGACCTACAATGAGCAGTTCTTC
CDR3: CASGRETYNEQFF

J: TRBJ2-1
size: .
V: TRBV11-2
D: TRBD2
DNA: TGTGCCAGCAGCCCAGCCGGGACTAGCGGGAGGGCCATTAAGTTCTTC
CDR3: CASSPAGTSGRAIKFF

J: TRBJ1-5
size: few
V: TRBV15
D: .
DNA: TGTGCCACCAGCCCCCGCGGGGGTCAGCCCCAGCATTTT
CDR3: CATSPRGGQPQHF

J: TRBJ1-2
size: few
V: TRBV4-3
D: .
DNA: TGCGCCAGCAGCCAAGATCATGGTGAGGGTTATGGCTACACCTTC
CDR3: CASSQDHGEGYGYTF

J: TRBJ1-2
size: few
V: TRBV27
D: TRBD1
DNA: TGTGCCAGCAGTTTTGGGACAGGGAACTATGGCTACACCTTC
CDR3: CASSFGTGNYGYTF

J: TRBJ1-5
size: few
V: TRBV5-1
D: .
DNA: TGCGCCAGCAGCTTAGAGCCCCCAGGGGATAGCAATCAGCCCCAGCATTTT
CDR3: CASSLEPPGDSNQPQHF

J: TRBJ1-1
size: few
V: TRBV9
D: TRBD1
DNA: TGTGCCAGCAACCCAGCCCCGGGACAGGGCGCCGATGAAGCTTTCTTT
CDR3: CASNPAPGQGADEAFF

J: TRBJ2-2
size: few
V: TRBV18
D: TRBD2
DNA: TGTGCCAGCTCAACCTCTAGCGGGACGAACACCGGGGAGCTGTTTTTT
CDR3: CASSTSSGTNTGELFF

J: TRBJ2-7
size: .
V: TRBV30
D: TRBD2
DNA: TGTGCCTGGAGTGTAGGCGGGAGGGCCCCTTACGAGCAGTACTTC
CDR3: CAWSVGGRAPYEQYF

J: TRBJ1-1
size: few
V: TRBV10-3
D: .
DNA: TGTGCCATCAGTGAGTCGACAGACACTGAAGCTTTCTTT
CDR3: CAISESTDTEAFF

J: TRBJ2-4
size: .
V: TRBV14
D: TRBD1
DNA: TGTGCCAGCAGCCAAGGAGGGGGCCCCTGGGGAAACATTCAGTACTTC
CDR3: CASSQGGGPWGNIQYF

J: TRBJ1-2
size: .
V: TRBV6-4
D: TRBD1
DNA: TGTGCCAGCAGTGCCGGACAGGGGGTGTCCCTGTCCGGCTACACCTTC
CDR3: CASSAGQGVSLSGYTF

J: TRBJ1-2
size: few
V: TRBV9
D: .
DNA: TGTGCCAGCAGCCGAGACACTGCGTTTAACTATGGCTACACCTTC
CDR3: CASSRDTAFNYGYTF

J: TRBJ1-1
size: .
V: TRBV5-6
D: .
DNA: TGTGCCAGCAAGCCCGGAAGGGGTTGGATGAACACTGAAGCTTTCTTT
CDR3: CASKPGRGWMNTEAFF